A selection of T cell receptor beta chains follows, all from one sample in a study of T cells in Graves' hyperthyroidism and ophthalmopathy. TCRdb re-called the multiplex PCR reads with MiXCR, one entry per CDR3 protein. The sample yields 350,000 to 400,000 distinct CDR3 sequences, about 19% seen once. The sequenced sample was blood. The receptors were gathered from a woman in her late teens or twenties with Graves' hyperthyroidism. CDR3s include the opening cysteine and the closing phenylalanine or tryptophan. The D gene is left open where the match is weak. Clone size appears in some rows only: once, few, many, or a class for an expanded clone.

NA	TRBV6-5	TRBJ2-7	many	TGTGCCAGCAGTTACAAGTCACGGGGGAGGCACGAGCAGTACTTC	CASSYKSRGRHEQYF
NA	TRBV12-3/TRBV12-4	TRBJ1-5	many	TGTGCCAGCAGCCCAGACTCCGGGACACTGAATCAGCCCCAGCATTTT	CASSPDSGTLNQPQHF
NA	TRBV28	TRBJ1-5	many	TGTGCCAGCAGCACCCCCCCGGGTTGGAACAATCAGCCCCAGCATTTT	CASSTPPGWNNQPQHF
TRBD1	TRBV12-3/TRBV12-4	TRBJ1-3	many	TGTGCCAGCAGTTTAAGGGGGACAGGGAGAGACACCATATATTTT	CASSLRGTGRDTIYF
NA	TRBV29-1	TRBJ1-2	many	TGCAGCGTTGTTGCGGGGAGCTATGGCTACACCTTC	CSVVAGSYGYTF
NA	TRBV19	TRBJ2-2	NA	TGTGCCAGTAGGATATTAGACGGCTCGAGAAGACCCGGGGGGCTGTTTTTT	CASRILDGSRRPGGLFF
NA	TRBV27	TRBJ2-7	few	TGTGCCAGCAGTCCCTCGTTGGGGGAGGACTCCTACGAGCAGTACTTC	CASSPSLGEDSYEQYF
TRBD2	TRBV2	TRBJ2-7	many	TGTGCCAGCAATGACCCCGGGGGGACGGGGGAGCAGTACTTC	CASNDPGGTGEQYF
TRBD1	TRBV28	TRBJ2-7	many	TGTGCCAGCAGTTTAAAGGGGGCAGGGGAGCAGTACTTC	CASSLKGAGEQYF
TRBD2	TRBV7-2	TRBJ2-5	many	TGTGCCAGCAGCCGGACTAGATGGGAGACCCAGTACTTC	CASSRTRWETQYF
TRBD2	TRBV2	TRBJ2-5	many	TGTGCCAGCAGTGAAGGAGCGGGGGGCCTGGAGACCCAGTACTTC	CASSEGAGGLETQYF
NA	TRBV20-1	TRBJ2-7	many	TGCAGTGCTAGAGATGCGCGGGTTTACGACGAGCAGTACTTC	CSARDARVYDEQYF
NA	TRBV4-2	TRBJ1-3	few	TGTGCCAGCAGCCACAACAGGATATTGGCTGGAAACACCATATATTTT	CASSHNRILAGNTIYF
NA	TRBV3-1	TRBJ2-7	few	TGTGCCAGCAGCCAAGATCTCCCCAGGGCCTCCGGCGAGCAGTACTTC	CASSQDLPRASGEQYF
TRBD1	TRBV6-4	TRBJ2-2	many	TGTGCCAGCAGTGATATAGCAGGGAAAGACCCCTTTAAAACAGGGGCCGGGGAGCTGTTTTTT	CASSDIAGKDPFKTGAGELFF
NA	TRBV28	TRBJ2-6	many	TGTGCCAGCAGTTTAGGGTTTCGGACTCGTACTGGGGCCAACGTCCTGACTTTC	CASSLGFRTRTGANVLTF
NA	TRBV20-1	TRBJ2-4	many	TGCAGTGCCCCACCTATTCTAGCCAAAAACATTCAGTACTTC	CSAPPILAKNIQYF
NA	TRBV6-5	TRBJ2-2	many	TGTGCCAGCAGTTCAACAGGGCTCGGGGAGCTGTTTTTT	CASSSTGLGELFF
NA	TRBV27	TRBJ2-3	many	TGTGCCAGCACCCGTAGAAAGACTAGCACAGATACGCAGTATTTT	CASTRRKTSTDTQYF
TRBD1	TRBV11-2	TRBJ1-6	many	TGTGCCAGCAGCCTGTTAAGGACAGGGAGATCACCCCTCCACTTT	CASSLLRTGRSPLHF
NA	TRBV19	TRBJ2-7	NA	TGTGCCAGTAGTATGGGCAGGGGATCCTACGAGCAGTACTTC	CASSMGRGSYEQYF
TRBD1	TRBV7-8	TRBJ1-6	many	TGTGCCAGCAGCTCCCCCAGGGGGCTCGTTTCACCCCTCCACTTT	CASSSPRGLVSPLHF
NA	TRBV6-1	TRBJ1-6	many	TGTGCCAGCAGTGGGGACGGCAATTCACCCCTCCACTTT	CASSGDGNSPLHF
NA	TRBV6-4	TRBJ1-1	many	TGTGCCAGCAGAGGACAGAGGAACACTGAAGCTTTCTTT	CASRGQRNTEAFF
TRBD2	TRBV28	TRBJ2-5	many	TGTGCCAGCAGTTTGGGACTAGCGGGGGTGGCCCAGTACTTC	CASSLGLAGVAQYF
NA	TRBV27	TRBJ2-7	many	TGTGCCAGTCGTCACCCCGGGGGAAGATTC	CASRHPGGRF
NA	TRBV20-1	TRBJ2-7	many	TGCAGTGCTAGAGTGGCGGGGTCCTCCTACGAGCAGTACTTC	CSARVAGSSYEQYF
NA	TRBV20-1	TRBJ1-5	many	TGCAGGGTAAGGCAGGGCATGCCCCAGCATTTT	CRVRQGMPQHF
TRBD1	TRBV20-1	TRBJ1-2	many	TGCAGTGCTAGAGATCGGGGGACAGTCTATGGCTACACCTTC	CSARDRGTVYGYTF
NA	TRBV11-2	TRBJ1-1	many	TGTGCCAGCAGCTCTGGGTCCTGGGAGGGGCACACTGAAGCTTTCTTT	CASSSGSWEGHTEAFF
NA	TRBV2	TRBJ1-5	many	TGTGCCAGCAGTGGCGGCAGCCGTCCCTATAGCAATCAGCCCCAGCATTTT	CASSGGSRPYSNQPQHF
TRBD2	TRBV27	TRBJ2-7	NA	TGTGCCAGCAGTTTGAGAGGACTAGCGGGAGGGATAAAATCCTACGAGCAGTACTTC	CASSLRGLAGGIKSYEQYF
TRBD2	TRBV5-1	TRBJ2-5	few	TGCGCCAGCAGCCCCGGGACTAGAATGGAAGAGACCCAGTACTTC	CASSPGTRMEETQYF
TRBD1	TRBV5-1	TRBJ1-1	NA	TGCGCCAGCAGCTTCTTCCCGACAGGGCAAACTGAAGCTTTCTTT	CASSFFPTGQTEAFF
NA	TRBV11-2	TRBJ2-6	few	TGTGCCAGCACAAGTCCGGACGTCGGGGCCAACGTCCTGACTTTC	CASTSPDVGANVLTF
TRBD1	TRBV20-1	TRBJ1-5	many	TGCAGTGCTCGGACAGGGGGCAATCAGCCCCAGCATTTT	CSARTGGNQPQHF
NA	TRBV30	TRBJ2-5	NA	TGTGCCTGGAGCGCCAGGCCCGACGTGGAGACCCAGTACTTC	CAWSARPDVETQYF
TRBD1	TRBV30	TRBJ2-2	many	TGTGCCTGGAGTACCGGGACAGGGAACGGGGAGCTGTTTTTT	CAWSTGTGNGELFF
NA	TRBV5-8	TRBJ2-1	NA	TGTGCCAGCAGCTTATCGTCCAGGGCTTGGGACTACAATGAGCAGTTCTTC	CASSLSSRAWDYNEQFF
TRBD1	TRBV20-1	TRBJ2-5	once	TGCAGTGCTCCAGGGGGACGGCCTCAAGAGACCCAGTACTTC	CSAPGGRPQETQYF
NA	TRBV20-1	TRBJ1-5	many	TGCAGTGCTAGAAGAGGGTGGAATCAGCCCCAGCATTTT	CSARRGWNQPQHF
TRBD1	TRBV3-1	TRBJ1-1	many	TGTGGAACAGGGGGCAACACTGAAGCTTTCTTT	CGTGGNTEAFF
TRBD1	TRBV15	TRBJ1-2	few	TGTGCCACCAGCGGTAGGACAGGTTATGGCTACACCTTC	CATSGRTGYGYTF
TRBD1	TRBV6-1	TRBJ2-7	many	TGTGCCAGCAGCCAGACAGGGGGATCCTACGAGCAGTACTTC	CASSQTGGSYEQYF
TRBD2	TRBV20-1	TRBJ2-5	many	TGCAGTGCTAGACGGATGGCGGGGGGGCTTGAGACCCAGTACTTC	CSARRMAGGLETQYF
TRBD1	TRBV6-1	TRBJ2-7	many	TGTGCCAGCAGCTGGACAGGGGCCACCTACGAGCAGTACTTC	CASSWTGATYEQYF
NA	TRBV9	TRBJ1-2	many	TGTGCCAGCAGCGTCGCCGGGGCCTATGGCTACACCTTC	CASSVAGAYGYTF
NA	TRBV5-1	TRBJ1-1	many	TGCGCCAGCAGCCCTCCGGGGGCGGGTGAAGCTTTCTTT	CASSPPGAGEAFF
NA	TRBV30	TRBJ1-2	many	TGTGCCTGGAGTGTACGAGATCGGGGTGGCTACACCTTC	CAWSVRDRGGYTF
NA	TRBV20-1	TRBJ1-1	many	TGCAGTGCTAGAGGGGAGACCGACACTGAAGCTTTCTTT	CSARGETDTEAFF
TRBD1	TRBV27	TRBJ2-5	many	TGTGCCAGCAGCCCGGACAGGAGCCAAGAGACCCAGTACTTC	CASSPDRSQETQYF
TRBD2	TRBV28	TRBJ2-4	NA	TGTGCCAGCAGTCGTTGGGGCGGGGGGTCGGAAGCCAAAAACATTCAGTACTTC	CASSRWGGGSEAKNIQYF
NA	TRBV9	TRBJ2-7	many	TGTGCCAGCAGCCCTAGTGGGGGGATGACCCACGAGCAGTACTTC	CASSPSGGMTHEQYF
NA	TRBV30	TRBJ1-1	many	TGTGCCTGGAGCCTGGTGGTTCCAACGGAAGCTTTCTTT	CAWSLVVPTEAFF
NA	TRBV6-1	TRBJ2-7	few	TGTGCCAGTTACGACCCGGGGAGCTACGAGCAGTACTTC	CASYDPGSYEQYF
TRBD1	TRBV12-3/TRBV12-4	TRBJ2-5	many	TGTGCCAGCAGTCGTTCCCCTGGACAGGGAAGGACCCAGTACTTC	CASSRSPGQGRTQYF
NA	TRBV5-1	TRBJ2-2	many	TGCGCCAGCAGCTTGGCCCAGGGCGCGAACACCGGGGAGCTGTTTTTT	CASSLAQGANTGELFF
NA	TRBV10-3	TRBJ1-1	many	TGTGCCACCACCAGTAGGAACACTGAAGCTTTCTTT	CATTSRNTEAFF
TRBD1	TRBV6-1	TRBJ1-3	many	TGTGCCAGCAGCGATCCGCTGACCGACAGGGTCGAAGTGATCTGGTTT	CASSDPLTDRVEVIWF
NA	TRBV12-3/TRBV12-4	TRBJ2-3	few	TGTGCCAGCAGTCCCCAGGGCCCAGATACGCAGTATTTT	CASSPQGPDTQYF